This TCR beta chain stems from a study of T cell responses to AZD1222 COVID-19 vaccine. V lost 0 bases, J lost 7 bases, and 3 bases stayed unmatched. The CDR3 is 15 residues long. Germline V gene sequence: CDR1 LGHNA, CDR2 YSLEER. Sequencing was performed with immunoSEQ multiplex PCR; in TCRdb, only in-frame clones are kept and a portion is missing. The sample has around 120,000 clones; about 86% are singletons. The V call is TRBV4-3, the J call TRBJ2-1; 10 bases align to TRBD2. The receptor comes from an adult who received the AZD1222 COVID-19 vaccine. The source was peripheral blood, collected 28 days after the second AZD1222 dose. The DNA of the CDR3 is TGCGCCAGCAGCCAAGAGGGAGCGGGGGGGAATGAGCAGTTCTTC. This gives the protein CASSQEGAGGNEQFF.